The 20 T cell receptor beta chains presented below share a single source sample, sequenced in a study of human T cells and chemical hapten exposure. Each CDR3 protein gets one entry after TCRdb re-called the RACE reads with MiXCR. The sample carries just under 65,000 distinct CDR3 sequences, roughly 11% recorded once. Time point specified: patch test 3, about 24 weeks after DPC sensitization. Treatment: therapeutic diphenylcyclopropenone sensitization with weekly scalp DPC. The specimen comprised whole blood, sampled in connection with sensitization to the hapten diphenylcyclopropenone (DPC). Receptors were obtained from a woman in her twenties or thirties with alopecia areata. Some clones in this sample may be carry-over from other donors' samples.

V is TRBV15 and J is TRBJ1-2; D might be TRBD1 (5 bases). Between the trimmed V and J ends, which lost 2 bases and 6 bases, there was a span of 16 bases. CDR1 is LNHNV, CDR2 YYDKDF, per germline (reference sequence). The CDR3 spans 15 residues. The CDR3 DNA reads TGTGCCACCAGCAGATGGGACGGGGGTCGCGATGGCTACACCTTC. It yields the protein CATSRWDGGRDGYTF.

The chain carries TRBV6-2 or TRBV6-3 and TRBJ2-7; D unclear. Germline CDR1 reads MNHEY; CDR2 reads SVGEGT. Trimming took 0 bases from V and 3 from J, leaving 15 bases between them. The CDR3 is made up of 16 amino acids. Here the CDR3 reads CASSYSFGGLRYEQYF. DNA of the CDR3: TGTGCCAGCAGTTACTCTTTTGGTGGGCTCCGCTACGAGCAGTACTTC.

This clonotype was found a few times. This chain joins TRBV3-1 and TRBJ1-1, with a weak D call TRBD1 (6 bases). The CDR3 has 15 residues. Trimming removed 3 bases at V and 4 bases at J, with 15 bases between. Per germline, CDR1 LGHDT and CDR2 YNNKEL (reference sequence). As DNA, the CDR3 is TGTGCCAGCAGCCACCCTAATACAGGGCTCACTGAAGCTTTCTTT. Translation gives CASSHPNTGLTEAFF. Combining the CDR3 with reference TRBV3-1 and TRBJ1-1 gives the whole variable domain DTAVSQTPKYLVTQMGNDKSIKCEQNLGHDTMYWYKQDSKKFLKIMFSYNNKELIINETVPNRFSPKSPDKAHLNLHINSLELGDSAVYFCASSHPNTGLTEAFFGQGTRLTVV.

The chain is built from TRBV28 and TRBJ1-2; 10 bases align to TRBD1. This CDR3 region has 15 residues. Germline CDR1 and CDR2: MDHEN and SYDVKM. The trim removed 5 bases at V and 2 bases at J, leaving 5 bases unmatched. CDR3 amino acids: CASSTPGQGNYGYTF. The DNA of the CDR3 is TGTGCCAGCAGTACCCCGGGACAGGGGAACTATGGCTACACCTTC.

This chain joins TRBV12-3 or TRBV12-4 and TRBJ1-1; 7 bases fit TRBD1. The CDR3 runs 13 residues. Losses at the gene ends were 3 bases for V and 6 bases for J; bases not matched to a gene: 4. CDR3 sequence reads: CASSLTGYSEAFF. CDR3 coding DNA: TGTGCCAGCAGTTTGACAGGGTACTCTGAAGCTTTCTTT.

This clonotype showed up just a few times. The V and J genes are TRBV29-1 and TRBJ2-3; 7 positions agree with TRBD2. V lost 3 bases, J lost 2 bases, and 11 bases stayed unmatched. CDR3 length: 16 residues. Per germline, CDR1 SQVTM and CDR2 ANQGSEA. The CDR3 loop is CSVDGIAGSHTDTQYF. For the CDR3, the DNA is TGCAGCGTTGACGGAATAGCGGGCAGCCACACAGATACGCAGTATTTT.

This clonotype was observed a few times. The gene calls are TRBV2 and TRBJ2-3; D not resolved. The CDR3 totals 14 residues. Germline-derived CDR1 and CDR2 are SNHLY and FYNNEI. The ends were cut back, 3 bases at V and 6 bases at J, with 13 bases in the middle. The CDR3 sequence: CASSDDEAPDTQYF. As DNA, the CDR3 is TGTGCCAGCAGTGATGATGAGGCCCCGGATACGCAGTATTTT. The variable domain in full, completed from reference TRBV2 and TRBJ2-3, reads EPEVTQTPSHQVTQMGQEVILRCVPISNHLYFYWYRQILGQKVEFLVSFYNNEISEKSEIFDDQFSVERPDGSNFTLKIRSTKLEDSAMYFCASSDDEAPDTQYFGPGTRLTVL.

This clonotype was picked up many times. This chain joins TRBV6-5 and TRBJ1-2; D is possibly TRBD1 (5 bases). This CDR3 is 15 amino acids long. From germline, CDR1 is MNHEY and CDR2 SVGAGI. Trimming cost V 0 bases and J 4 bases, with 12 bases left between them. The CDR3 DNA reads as TGTGCCAGCAGTTACTCGATGATCGGGGGCTATGGCTACACCTTC. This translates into CASSYSMIGGYGYTF.

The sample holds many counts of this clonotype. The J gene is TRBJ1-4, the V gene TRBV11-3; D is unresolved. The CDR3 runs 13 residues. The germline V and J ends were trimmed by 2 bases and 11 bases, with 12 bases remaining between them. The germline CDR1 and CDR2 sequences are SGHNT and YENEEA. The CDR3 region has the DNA TGTGCCAGCAGCTTATCAGTCGGTTTGAAACTGTTTTTT. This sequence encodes CASSLSVGLKLFF.

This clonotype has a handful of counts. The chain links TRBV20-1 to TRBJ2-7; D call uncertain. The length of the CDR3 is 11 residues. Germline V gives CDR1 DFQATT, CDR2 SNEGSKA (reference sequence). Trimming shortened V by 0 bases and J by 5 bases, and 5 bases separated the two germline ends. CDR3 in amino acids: CSARDLDEQYF. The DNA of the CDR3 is TGCAGTGCTAGAGATCTGGACGAGCAGTACTTC.

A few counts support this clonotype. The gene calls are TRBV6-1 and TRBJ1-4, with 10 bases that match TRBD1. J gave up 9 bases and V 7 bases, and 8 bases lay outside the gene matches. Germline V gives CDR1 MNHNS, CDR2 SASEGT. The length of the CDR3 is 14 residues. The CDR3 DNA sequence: TGTGCCAGCACCGCCGGGACAGGGGATCAAAAACTGTTTTTT. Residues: CASTAGTGDQKLFF.

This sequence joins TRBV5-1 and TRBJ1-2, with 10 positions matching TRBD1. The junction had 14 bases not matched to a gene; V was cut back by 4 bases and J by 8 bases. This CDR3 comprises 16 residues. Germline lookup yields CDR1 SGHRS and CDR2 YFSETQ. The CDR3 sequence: CASSPGPPGQGFGYTF. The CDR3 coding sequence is TGCGCCAGCAGCCCGGGGCCACCGGGACAGGGGTTCGGCTACACCTTC.

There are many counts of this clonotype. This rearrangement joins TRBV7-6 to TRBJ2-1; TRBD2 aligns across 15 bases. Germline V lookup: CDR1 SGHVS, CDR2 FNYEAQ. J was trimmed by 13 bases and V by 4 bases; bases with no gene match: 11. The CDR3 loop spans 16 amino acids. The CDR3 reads CASSSRTGLAGGPQFF. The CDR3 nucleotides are TGTGCCAGCAGCTCCAGAACTGGACTAGCGGGAGGGCCTCAGTTCTTC.

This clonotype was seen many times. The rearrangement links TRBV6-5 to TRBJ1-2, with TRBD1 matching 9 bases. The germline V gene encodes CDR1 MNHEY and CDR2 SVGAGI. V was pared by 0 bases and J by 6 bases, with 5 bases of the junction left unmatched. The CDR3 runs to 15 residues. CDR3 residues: CASSYSYRGPDGYTF. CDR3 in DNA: TGTGCCAGCAGTTACTCGTACAGGGGGCCGGATGGCTACACCTTC.

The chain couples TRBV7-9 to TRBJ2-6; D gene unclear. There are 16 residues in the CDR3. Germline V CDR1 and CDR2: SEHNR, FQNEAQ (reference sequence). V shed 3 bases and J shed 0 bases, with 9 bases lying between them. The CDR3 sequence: CASSFRSGSGANVLTF. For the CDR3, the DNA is TGTGCCAGCAGCTTTAGATCTGGCTCTGGGGCCAACGTCCTGACTTTC.

This CDR3 is CASSQVAGGDNEQFF. As DNA, the CDR3 is TGTGCCAGCAGCCAAGTGGCGGGAGGGGACAATGAGCAGTTCTTC. The gene calls are TRBV14 and TRBJ2-1, with 9 bases lining up with TRBD2. CDR3 length: 15 residues. Germline trimming cut 1 base from V and 5 bases from J; bases unmatched to any gene: 3. Germline V lookup: CDR1 SGHDN, CDR2 FVKESK.

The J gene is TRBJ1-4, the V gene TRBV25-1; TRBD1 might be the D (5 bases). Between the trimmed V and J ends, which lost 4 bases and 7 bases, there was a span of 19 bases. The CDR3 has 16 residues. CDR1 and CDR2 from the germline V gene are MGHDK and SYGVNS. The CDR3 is CASSVPQGRGSEKLFF. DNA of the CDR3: TGTGCCAGCAGTGTCCCTCAGGGAAGGGGATCTGAAAAACTGTTTTTT.

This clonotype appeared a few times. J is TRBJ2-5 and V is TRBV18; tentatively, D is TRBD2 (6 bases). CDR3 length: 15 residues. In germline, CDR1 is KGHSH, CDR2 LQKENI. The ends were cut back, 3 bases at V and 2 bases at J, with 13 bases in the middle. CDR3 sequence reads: CASSPRRDSQETQYF. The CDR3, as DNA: TGTGCCAGCTCACCGCGGCGGGACTCACAAGAGACCCAGTACTTC.

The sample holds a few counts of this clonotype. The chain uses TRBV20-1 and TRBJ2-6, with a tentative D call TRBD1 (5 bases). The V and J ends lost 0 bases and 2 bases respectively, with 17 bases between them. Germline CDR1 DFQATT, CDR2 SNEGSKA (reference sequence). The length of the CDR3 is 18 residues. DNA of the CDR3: TGCAGTGCTAGAGATTCCAGGACAACTCGCACTGGGGCCAACGTCCTGACTTTC. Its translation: CSARDSRTTRTGANVLTF.

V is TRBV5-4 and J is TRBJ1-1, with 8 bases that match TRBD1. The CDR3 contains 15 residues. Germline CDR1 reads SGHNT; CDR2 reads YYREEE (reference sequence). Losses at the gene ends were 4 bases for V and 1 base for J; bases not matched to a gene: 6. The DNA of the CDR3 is TGTGCCAGCAGCCCGGCTGGGACAGGGAACACTGAAGCTTTCTTT. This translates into CASSPAGTGNTEAFF.